This T cell receptor beta chain stems from a study of blood T cell repertoires in COVID-19. For the study at large: COVID-19 samples collected from the United States, Italy and Spain covered acute and convalescent phases. PBMCs, B-cell-depleted T cells, or T cells were the source of the cDNA or gDNA that made up the material.

Germline CDR1 LNHDA, CDR2 SQIVND (reference sequence). V was pared by 5 bases and J by 4 bases, with 4 bases of the junction left unmatched. This CDR3 has 13 amino acids. In the source study's methods: Reference gene primer amplification in the assay estimated nucleated cell counts. The protocol was immunoSEQ multiplex PCR, while the TCRdb copy is restricted to in-frame clones and leaves out a portion. V, J and clone size are taken as reported in that table, and D and trimming were inferred from the DNA itself. The sample shows around 35,000 clones, approximately 89% of them seen only once. The sample was peripheral blood. The receptor was isolated from a human donor in a cohort sampled during active COVID-19. The gene calls are TRBV19 and TRBJ1-2; 7 positions agree with TRBD1. CDR3 loop: CASSPDRAYGYTF. DNA for the CDR3: TGTGCCAGTAGTCCTGACAGGGCCTATGGCTACACCTTC.